These 12 T cell receptor beta chains were sequenced from one sample in a study of Graves' ophthalmopathy and Graves' hyperthyroidism. RNA transcripts provided the template for amplifying TCR beta CDR3 regions. Scientists carried out first-round RT-PCR using HTBI primers and then a second-round multiplex PCR. MiXCR, run by TCRdb on the multiplex PCR reads, gives a single entry per CDR3 protein. In the table there are 150,000 to 200,000 distinct CDR3 sequences, 35% to 50% of which are singletons. Sequencing was done on a sample of peripheral blood. Receptors were obtained from a young man with Graves' ophthalmopathy.

This clonotype was observed many times. The chain has TRBV28 and TRBJ2-7; D is perhaps TRBD2 (5 bases). Germline V gives CDR1 MDHEN, CDR2 SYDVKM. The CDR3 is 12 residues long. V gave up 5 bases and J gave up 5 bases, with 10 bases separating them. The CDR3, as DNA: TGTGCCAGCAGTCGTACTAGGGACGAGCAGTACTTC. Amino acids: CASSRTRDEQYF.

This clonotype was detected only a few times. The chain has TRBV20-1 and TRBJ1-2, with TRBD1 matching 8 bases. This CDR3 spans 15 amino acids. The ends lost 3 bases at V and 4 bases at J; junction bases unmatched: 10. From germline, CDR1 is DFQATT and CDR2 SNEGSKA (reference sequence). CDR3 nucleotides: TGCAGTGCTAGCCCGGACAGGGAGGGGTTCTATGGCTACACCTTC. This translates into CSASPDREGFYGYTF.

In this sample, this clonotype turned up many times. This rearrangement joins TRBV29-1 to TRBJ2-7, with D perhaps assigned TRBD1 or TRBD2 (5 bases each). Germline CDR1 reads SQVTM; CDR2 reads ANQGSEA. Trimming removed 6 bases from V and 4 bases from J, with 13 bases in between. This CDR3 region has 12 residues. CDR3 amino acids: CSVGVRRYEQYF. DNA for the CDR3: TGCAGCGTGGGGGTCCGGAGGTACGAGCAGTACTTC.

In nucleotides, the CDR3 is TGTGCCAGTGGGACAGGGCCAGAGTACTTC. Translating gives CASGTGPEYF. The rearrangement links TRBV6-2 or TRBV6-3 to TRBJ2-7; 9 bases agree with TRBD1. CDR3 length: 10 amino acids. After removal of 9 bases from V and 11 bases from J, the junction contained 5 bases not matched to a gene. Germline V CDR1 and CDR2: MNHEY, SVGEGT.

The sample holds many counts of this clonotype. The chain carries TRBV12-3 or TRBV12-4 and TRBJ2-3; D gene uncertain. This CDR3 region has 14 residues. Trimming removed 5 bases at V and 2 bases at J, with 11 bases between. CDR3 residues: CASSPPRNTDTQYF. CDR3 DNA sequence: TGTGCCAGCAGTCCCCCCCGGAACACAGATACGCAGTATTTT.

This rearrangement joins TRBV28 to TRBJ2-7; TRBD2 matches 7 bases. CDR1 MDHEN and CDR2 SYDVKM come from the germline V gene. After removal of 4 bases from V and 2 bases from J, the junction contained 11 bases not matched to a gene. The CDR3 runs 16 residues. The CDR3 loop reads CASSSPGRESPYEQYF. The CDR3 DNA reads as TGTGCCAGCAGTTCCCCGGGGCGGGAGTCGCCCTACGAGCAGTACTTC. Full variable domain (missing parts from reference TRBV28 and TRBJ2-7): DVKVTQSSRYLVKRTGEKVFLECVQDMDHENMFWYRQDPGLGLRLIYFSYDVKMKEKGDIPEGYSVSREKKERFSLILESASTNQTSMYLCASSSPGRESPYEQYFGPGTRLTVT.

This clonotype appeared many times. The chain carries TRBV27 and TRBJ1-6; D gene unclear. The CDR3 totals 13 residues. Per germline, CDR1 MNHEY and CDR2 SMNVEV (reference sequence). V lost 5 bases to trimming and J lost 10 bases, with 12 bases between them. CDR3 region: CASSDSLYSPLHF. Here the CDR3 DNA reads TGTGCCAGCAGTGACTCACTCTACTCACCCCTCCACTTT.

This chain uses TRBV7-2 with TRBJ1-2, with 7 bases that match TRBD1. The germline gives CDR1 SGHTA, CDR2 FQGNSA. Trimming removed 5 bases from V and 6 bases from J; junction bases left unmatched: 9. This CDR3 has 14 residues. This CDR3 reads CASSPLDRVHGYTF. The CDR3 nucleotides are TGTGCCAGCAGCCCCCTCGACAGGGTTCATGGCTACACCTTC.

The table lists this clonotype with a count of one. V gene TRBV12-3 or TRBV12-4 combines with J gene TRBJ2-7, with TRBD2 matching over 15 bases. The CDR3 sequence is 17 residues long. The V segment lost 5 bases and the J segment 4 bases; nucleotides outside the gene matches: 9. CDR3 sequence reads: CASSINPGTSGRYEQYF. CDR3 in DNA: TGTGCCAGCAGTATCAACCCAGGGACTAGCGGGAGGTACGAGCAGTACTTC.

At least ten counts were recorded for this clonotype. The rearrangement uses TRBV6-2 or TRBV6-3 and TRBJ2-2; no clear D gene. The CDR3 extends over 13 amino acids. With 1 base removed from V and 5 bases from J, the gap between germline ends came to 5 bases. In germline, CDR1 is MNHEY, CDR2 SVGEGT. CDR3 amino acids: CASSYWLTGELFF. CDR3 bases: TGTGCCAGCAGTTACTGGCTTACCGGGGAGCTGTTTTTT.

This clonotype was detected only a few times. The chain employs TRBV29-1 and TRBJ1-2; TRBD1 is a possible D gene (6 bases). The germline V gene has CDR1 SQVTM and CDR2 ANQGSEA. The V and J ends lost 7 bases and 4 bases respectively, with 13 bases between them. CDR3 size: 12 residues. The CDR3 is CSGGGQSYGYTF. The CDR3 nucleotides are TGCAGCGGGGGTGGACAGAGCTATGGCTACACCTTC.

This clonotype was seen just once. V and J are TRBV6-1 and TRBJ2-7; unclear D gene. The CDR3 extends over 14 amino acids. Germline CDR1 and CDR2: MNHNS and SASEGT. The V gene lost 4 bases and the J gene lost 0 bases, with 10 bases spanning the gap. Here the CDR3 DNA reads TGTGCCAGCAGTGGTCTAGAGACCTCCTACGAGCAGTACTTC. It is translated as CASSGLETSYEQYF.